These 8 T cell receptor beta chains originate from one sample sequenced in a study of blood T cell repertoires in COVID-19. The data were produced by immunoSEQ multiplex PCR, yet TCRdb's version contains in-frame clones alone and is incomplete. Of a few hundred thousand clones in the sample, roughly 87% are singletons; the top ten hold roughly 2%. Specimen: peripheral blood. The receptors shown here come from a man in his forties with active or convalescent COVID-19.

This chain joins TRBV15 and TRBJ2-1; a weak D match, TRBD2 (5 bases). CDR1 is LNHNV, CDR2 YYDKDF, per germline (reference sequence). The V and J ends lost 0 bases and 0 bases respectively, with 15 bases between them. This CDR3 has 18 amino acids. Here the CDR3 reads CATSRDDGGTFSYNEQFF. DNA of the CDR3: TGTGCCACCAGCAGAGATGACGGAGGAACTTTCTCCTACAATGAGCAGTTCTTC. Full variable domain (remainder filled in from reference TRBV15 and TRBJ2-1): DAMVIQNPRYQVTQFGKPVTLSCSQTLNHNVMYWYQQKSSQAPKLLFHYYDKDFNNEADTPDNFQSRRPNTSFCFLDIRSPGLGDTAMYLCATSRDDGGTFSYNEQFFGPGTRLTVL.

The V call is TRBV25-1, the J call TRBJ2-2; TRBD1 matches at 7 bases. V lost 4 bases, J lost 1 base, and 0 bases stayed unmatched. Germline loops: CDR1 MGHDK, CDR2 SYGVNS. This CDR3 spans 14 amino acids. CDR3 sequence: CASSAGGNTGELFF. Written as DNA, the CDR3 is TGTGCCAGCAGTGCAGGGGGGAACACCGGGGAGCTGTTTTTT.

Here the CDR3 reads CASSQGLLQETQYF. In DNA, the CDR3 is TGTGCCAGCAGCCAGGGCCTTTTACAAGAGACCCAGTACTTC. The rearrangement links TRBV3-1 (or the pseudogene TRBV3-2) to TRBJ2-5; the D is unclear. CDR3 length: 14 amino acids. The ends were cut back, 3 bases at V and 2 bases at J, with 10 bases in the middle. CDR1 LGHDT and CDR2 YNNKEL come from the germline V gene (reference sequence).

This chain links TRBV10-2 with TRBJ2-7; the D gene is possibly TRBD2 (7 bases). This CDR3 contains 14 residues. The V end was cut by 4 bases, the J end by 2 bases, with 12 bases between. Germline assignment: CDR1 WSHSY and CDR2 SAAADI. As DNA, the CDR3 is TGCGCCAGCAGTGGGGGGGGCTTTACCTACGAGCAGTACTTC. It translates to CASSGGGFTYEQYF.

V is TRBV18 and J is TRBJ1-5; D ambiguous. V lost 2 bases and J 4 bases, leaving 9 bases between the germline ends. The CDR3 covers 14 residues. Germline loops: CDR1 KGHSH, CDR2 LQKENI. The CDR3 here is CASSPSIGNQPQHF. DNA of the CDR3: TGTGCCAGCTCACCATCGATCGGTAATCAGCCCCAGCATTTT. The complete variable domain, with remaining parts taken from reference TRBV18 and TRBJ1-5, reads NAGVMQNPRHLVRRRGQEARLRCSPMKGHSHVYWYRQLPEEGLKFMVYLQKENIIDESGMPKERFSAEFPKEGPSILRIQQVVRGDSAAYFCASSPSIGNQPQHFGDGTRLSIL.

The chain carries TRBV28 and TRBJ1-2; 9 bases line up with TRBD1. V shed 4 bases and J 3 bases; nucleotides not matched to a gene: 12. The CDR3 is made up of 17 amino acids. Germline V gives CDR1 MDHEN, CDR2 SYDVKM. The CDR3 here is CASSSVTGGAVDYGYTF. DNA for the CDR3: TGTGCCAGCAGTTCGGTCACAGGGGGCGCGGTGGACTATGGCTACACCTTC.

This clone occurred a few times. The CDR3 DNA sequence: TGCGCCAGCAACTCGGGGGATACCTACGAGCAGTACTTC. This codes for CASNSGDTYEQYF. The V gene is TRBV5-1, the J gene TRBJ2-7, with a tentative D call TRBD2 (6 bases). The germline gives CDR1 SGHRS, CDR2 YFSETQ. This CDR3 spans 13 amino acids. The V and J ends lost 6 bases and 2 bases respectively, with 12 bases between them.

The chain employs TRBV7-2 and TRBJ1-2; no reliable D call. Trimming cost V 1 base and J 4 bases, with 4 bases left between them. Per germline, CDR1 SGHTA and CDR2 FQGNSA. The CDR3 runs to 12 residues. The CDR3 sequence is CASSLGAYGYTF. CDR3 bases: TGTGCCAGCAGCTTAGGGGCCTATGGCTACACCTTC.